This T cell receptor (beta chain) was obtained from a study of cytomegalovirus exposure and HLA in healthy donors. Study-level points and caveats: The classifier reportedly diagnosed cytomegalovirus status with high sensitivity and specificity. With later analysis, a missense DCLRE1C variant became linked to TCR beta V- and J-gene trimming. Analysis was performed later, and it showed HLA-associated TCR beta chains to be more clonally expanded than equally common others.

The junction had 16 bases not matched to a gene; V was cut back by 3 bases and J by 7 bases. The CDR3 runs 17 residues. Germline V CDR1 and CDR2: KGHSH, LQKENI. In regard to this clone: What it binds is unknown.

The PCR had 60 Vbeta and 13 Jbeta primers. Sequenced by immunoSEQ multiplex PCR; TCRdb stores in-frame clones only, minus some. The table shows roughly 130,000 clones, with roughly 78% occurring only once. When sampled, the donors appeared nominally healthy, though they likely had unrecorded immune exposures. Sequencing was done on a sample of PBMCs. The chain recombines TRBV18 with TRBJ2-5, with 8 bases lining up with TRBD2. The sequence was collected from a man aged 30 to 39 in good health and CMV-seronegative. CDR3 nucleotides: TGTGCCAGCTCACCTACCACCCCAGGACTAGCATTAGGGACCCAGTACTTC. This gives the protein CASSPTTPGLALGTQYF.